This T cell receptor beta chain was sequenced in a study of shared clonotypes between healthy human individuals. Study-level background: Each donor contributed plates that comprised three CD4 naive, three CD4 memory, two CD8 naive and one CD8 memory. Study results and caveats: Non-shared clonotypes showed lower generation probabilities than clonotypes common to all four donors. Naive subsets tended to show greater estimated richness than memory subsets.

Produced via immunoSEQ multiplex PCR; TCRdb's table is partial and in-frame only. The sample yields 2.5 million or so clones, just over 90% seen once. Germline lookup yields CDR1 SGHRS and CDR2 YFSETQ. The V and J ends lost 3 bases and 1 base respectively, with 7 bases between them. The CDR3 runs to 13 residues. A note on this clone: The target antigen is unknown.

Sample: naive CD4+ T cells sorted from blood. Indicated subset: CD45RA+ positively selected. This sequence originates from a young man in good health. The J gene is TRBJ1-1, the V gene TRBV5-1; D is undetermined. CDR3 region: CASSSGPNTEAFF. CDR3 coding DNA: TGCGCCAGCAGCTCCGGACCGAACACTGAAGCTTTCTTT. Full variable domain (outside the CDR3, taken from reference TRBV5-1 and TRBJ1-1): KAGVTQTPRYLIKTRGQQVTLSCSPISGHRSVSWYQQTPGQGLQFLFEYFSETQRNKGNFPGRFSGRQFSNSRSEMNVSTLELGDSALYLCASSSGPNTEAFFGQGTRLTVV.